The TCR beta chain described here comes from a study of blood T cell repertoires in COVID-19. This clone was seen a handful of times. Measured with immunoSEQ multiplex PCR; TCRdb has only the in-frame clones, and not every one. The sample shows about 150,000 clones, approximately 88% of them seen only once. The CDR3 is 11 amino acids. In germline, CDR1 is DFQATT, CDR2 SNEGSKA (reference sequence). This TCR was sampled from an older man who had been exposed to COVID-19. Material for sequencing was PBMCs or T cells enriched from blood (not recorded which). The rearrangement joins TRBV20-1 to TRBJ2-1; D is unresolved. CDR3: CSTTSVNEQFF. As DNA, the CDR3 is TGCAGCACCACCTCGGTAAATGAGCAGTTCTTC.